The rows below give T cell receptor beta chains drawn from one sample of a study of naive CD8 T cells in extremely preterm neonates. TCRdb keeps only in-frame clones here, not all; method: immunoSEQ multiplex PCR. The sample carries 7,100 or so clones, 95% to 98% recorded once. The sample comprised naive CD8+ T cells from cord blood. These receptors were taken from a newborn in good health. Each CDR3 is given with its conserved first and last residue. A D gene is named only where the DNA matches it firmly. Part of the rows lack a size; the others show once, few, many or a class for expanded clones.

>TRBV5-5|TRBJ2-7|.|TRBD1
TGTGCCAGCAGCTCGCCGGGGACAGGGCCCTACGAGCAGTACTTC
CASSSPGTGPYEQYF
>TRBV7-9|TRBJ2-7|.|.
TGTGCCAGCAGCTTCCCTGAGGAGGACGAGCAGTACTTC
CASSFPEEDEQYF
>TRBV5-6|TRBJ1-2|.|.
TGTGCCAGCAGCTTGGCGGGTCCGGGTGGCTACACCTTC
CASSLAGPGGYTF
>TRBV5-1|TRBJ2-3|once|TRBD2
TGCGCCAGCAGTCAGGGACTAGCGGGGGGTCGAAGCACAGATACGCAGTATTTT
CASSQGLAGGRSTDTQYF
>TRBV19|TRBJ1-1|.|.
TGTGCCAGTAGTATACCAGGGAACACTGAAGCTTTCTTT
CASSIPGNTEAFF
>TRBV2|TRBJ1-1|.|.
TGTGCCAGCAGTTACAGGGCGTCCGACACTGAAGCTTTCTTT
CASSYRASDTEAFF
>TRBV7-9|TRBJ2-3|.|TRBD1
TGTGCCAGCAGCTCCGACAGGGACACGCAGTATTTT
CASSSDRDTQYF
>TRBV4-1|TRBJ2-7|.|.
TGCGCCAGCAGCCAAGGGACAAACTACGAGCAGTACTTC
CASSQGTNYEQYF
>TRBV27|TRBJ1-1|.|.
TGTGCCAGCAGTTTAAAGGGGGGGGTTGAGAACACTGAAGCTTTCTTT
CASSLKGGVENTEAFF
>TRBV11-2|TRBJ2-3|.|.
TGTGCCAGCAGCTTTAGGGGGGGCGGGGACACAGATACGCAGTATTTT
CASSFRGGGDTDTQYF
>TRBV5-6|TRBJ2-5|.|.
TGTGCCAGCAGCTTGGGACAGCCCTGGGGAGAGACCCAGTACTTC
CASSLGQPWGETQYF
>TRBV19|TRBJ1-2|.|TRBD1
TGTGCCAGTAGTCCCGGACAGGGCGAATATGGCTACACCTTC
CASSPGQGEYGYTF
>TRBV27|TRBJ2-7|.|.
TGTGCCAGCAGTTTAAAGGCGGGACCCTACGAGCAGTACTTC
CASSLKAGPYEQYF
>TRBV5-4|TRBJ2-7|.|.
TGTGCCAGCAGCTTGGGAGGCGAGCAGTACTTC
CASSLGGEQYF
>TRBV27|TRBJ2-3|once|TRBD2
TGTGCCAGCAGTTTACTCATGACTAGCGGGGGGGGGACAGATACGCAGTATTTT
CASSLLMTSGGGTDTQYF
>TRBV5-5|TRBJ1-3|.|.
TGTGCCAGCAGCTTGGTTGGAGGGGGAAACACCATATATTTT
CASSLVGGGNTIYF
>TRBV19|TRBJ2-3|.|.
TGTGCCAGTAGTCCTGGGGACTCGCGCACAGATACGCAGTATTTT
CASSPGDSRTDTQYF
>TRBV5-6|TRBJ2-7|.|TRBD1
TGTGCCAGCAGACAGGGGGCGGGAGAGCAGTACTTC
CASRQGAGEQYF
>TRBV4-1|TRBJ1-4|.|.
TGCGCCAGCAGCCAAGATGGAGCCACCAATGAAAAACTGTTTTTT
CASSQDGATNEKLFF
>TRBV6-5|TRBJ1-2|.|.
TGTGCCAGCAGTGAATACTCGGGATATGGCTACACCTTC
CASSEYSGYGYTF
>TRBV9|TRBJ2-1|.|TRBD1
TGTGCCAGCAGCGTAGGATTAGGGGGCCGGCGGGATGAGCAGTTCTTC
CASSVGLGGRRDEQFF
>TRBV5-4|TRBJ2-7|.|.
TGTGCCAGCGCGGACATAAACTCCTACGAGCAGTACTTC
CASADINSYEQYF
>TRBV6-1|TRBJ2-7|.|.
TGTGCCAGCAGTGAAGCGCGGAGTCCCTCCTACGAGCAGTACTTC
CASSEARSPSYEQYF
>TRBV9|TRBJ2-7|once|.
TGTGCCAGCAGCGCGGGTGGGAGCGGAACCTACGAGCAGTACTTC
CASSAGGSGTYEQYF
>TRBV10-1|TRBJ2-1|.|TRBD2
TGCGCCAGGGACGCCGGGACTAGCGGTATCGATGAGCAGTTCTTC
CARDAGTSGIDEQFF
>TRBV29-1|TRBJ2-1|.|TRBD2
TGCAGCGTTGAACCGGCGGGGGTGATCTACAATGAGCAGTTCTTC
CSVEPAGVIYNEQFF
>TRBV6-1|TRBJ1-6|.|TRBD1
TGTGCCAGCAGTGGACGGGACAGGGTCTTTAATTCACCCCTCCACTTT
CASSGRDRVFNSPLHF
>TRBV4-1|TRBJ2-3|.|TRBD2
TGCGCCAGCAGCGCACTAGCGGGGGGTACAGATACGCAGTATTTT
CASSALAGGTDTQYF
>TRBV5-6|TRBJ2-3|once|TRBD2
TGTGCCAGCAGCTCCGGGACTAGCGGGGTATCGGCAGATACGCAGTATTTT
CASSSGTSGVSADTQYF
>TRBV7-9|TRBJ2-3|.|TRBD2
TGTGCCAGCAGCTTCGTAGCGGGGGGGCCCACAGATACGCAGTATTTT
CASSFVAGGPTDTQYF
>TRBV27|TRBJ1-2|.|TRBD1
TGTGCCAGCAGTCCACGGACAGGGGGCTATGCTAACTATGGCTACACCTTC
CASSPRTGGYANYGYTF
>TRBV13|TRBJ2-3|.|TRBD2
TGTGCCAGCAGCTTAGGGCGGACTAGCGATCATACGCAGTATTTT
CASSLGRTSDHTQYF
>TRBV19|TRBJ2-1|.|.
TGTGCCAGTAGTATGGGCAGCTCCTACAATGAGCAGTTCTTC
CASSMGSSYNEQFF
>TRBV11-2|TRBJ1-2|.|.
TGTGCCAGCAGCTTAGATACGGGGGTGGAGGCTAACTATGGCTACACCTTC
CASSLDTGVEANYGYTF
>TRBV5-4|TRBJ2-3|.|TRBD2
TGTGCCAGCAGCTACTCTAGCGGTAGCACAGATACGCAGTATTTT
CASSYSSGSTDTQYF
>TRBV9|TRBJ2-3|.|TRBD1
TGTGCCAGCAGCGCCGGGACAGCCCCGAATACGCAGTATTTT
CASSAGTAPNTQYF
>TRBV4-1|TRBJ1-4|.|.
TGCGCCAGCAGCCAAAAAATCTACCCGGGAGGGGGGGGTGAAAAACTGTTTTTT
CASSQKIYPGGGGEKLFF
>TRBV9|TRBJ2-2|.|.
TGTGCCAGCAGCGTAGGGCTAGGCACCGGGGAGCTGTTTTTT
CASSVGLGTGELFF
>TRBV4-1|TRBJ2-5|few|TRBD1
TGCGCCAGCAGCCAGATATCGGGACAGGGACAAGAGACCCAGTACTTC
CASSQISGQGQETQYF
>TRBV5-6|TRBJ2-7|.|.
TGTGCCAGCAGCGGCGGAAGCGGGCCCTACGAGCAGTACTTC
CASSGGSGPYEQYF
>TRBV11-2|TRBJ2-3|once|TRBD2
TGTGCCAGCAGTCTTACTAGCGGGGGGAGCACAGATACGCAGTATTTT
CASSLTSGGSTDTQYF
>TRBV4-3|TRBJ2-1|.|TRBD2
TGCGCCAGCAGCCCGGGACTAGCGGGGCCGAGCTCCTACAATGAGCAGTTCTTC
CASSPGLAGPSSYNEQFF
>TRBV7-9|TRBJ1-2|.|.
TGTGCCAGCAGCCCGGGGTCGGAGTGGGGTGGCTACACCTTC
CASSPGSEWGGYTF
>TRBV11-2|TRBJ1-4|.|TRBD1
TGTGCCAGCAGCTCCCCCACAAGGGACAGGGGGCATAGGGAAAAACTGTTTTTT
CASSSPTRDRGHREKLFF
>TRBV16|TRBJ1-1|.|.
TGTGCCAGCAGCCAATCGGGGGCCACTGAAGCTTTCTTT
CASSQSGATEAFF
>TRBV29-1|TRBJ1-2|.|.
TGCAGCGTTGACTTCTACACGGGGTTGGATGGCTACACCTTC
CSVDFYTGLDGYTF
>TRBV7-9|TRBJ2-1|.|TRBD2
TGTGCCAGCAGCTTAGCTAGCGGGGGGGAGCGCTCCTACAATGAGCAGTTCTTC
CASSLASGGERSYNEQFF
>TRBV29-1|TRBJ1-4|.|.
TGCAGCGTTGAACAGGGTAATGAAAAACTGTTTTTT
CSVEQGNEKLFF
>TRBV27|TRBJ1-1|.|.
TGTGCCAGCAGTTTGACTACAGGGAATTTCAACACTGAAGCTTTCTTT
CASSLTTGNFNTEAFF
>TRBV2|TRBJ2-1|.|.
TGTGCCAGCAGTGAGAAAGCGAGTGCGGATGAGCAGTTCTTC
CASSEKASADEQFF
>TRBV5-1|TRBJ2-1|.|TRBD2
TGCGCCAGCAGCCCTCAACCACTAGCGGAGGATGAGCAGTTCTTC
CASSPQPLAEDEQFF
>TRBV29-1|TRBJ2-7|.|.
TGCAGCGCCATACAGGGCTACGAGCAGTACTTC
CSAIQGYEQYF
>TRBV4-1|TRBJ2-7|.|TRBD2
TGCGCCAGCAGCCAGGACACTAGCGGGGGCTCCTACGAGCAGTACTTC
CASSQDTSGGSYEQYF
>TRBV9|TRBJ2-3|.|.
TGTGCCAGCAGCGTAGGGGGCACTAGCACAGGTACGCAGTATTTT
CASSVGGTSTGTQYF
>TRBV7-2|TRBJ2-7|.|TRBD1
TGTGCCAGCAGCTTAGTCGCCGGGACAGGAACCTACGAGCAGTACTTC
CASSLVAGTGTYEQYF